This TCR beta chain is drawn from a study of blood T cell repertoires in COVID-19. The V end lost 0 bases, the J end lost 6 bases, and 8 bases lay between the germline ends. The CDR3 is made up of 13 amino acids. Germline V gives CDR1 LGHNA, CDR2 YNFKEQ. This clone appeared a few times. Profiling relied on immunoSEQ multiplex PCR, and the TCRdb table lists in-frame clones only, not all of them. The sample holds roughly 250,000 clones; about 88% are singletons and the top ten take 2% to 2.5%. The chain recombines TRBV4-2 with TRBJ1-2, with unresolved D. This receptor was identified in a woman in her forties who had recovered from COVID-19. Specimen: peripheral blood. The CDR3 sequence: CASSQDRRDGYTF. The CDR3 nucleotides read TGTGCCAGCAGCCAAGATCGGAGGGATGGCTACACCTTC.